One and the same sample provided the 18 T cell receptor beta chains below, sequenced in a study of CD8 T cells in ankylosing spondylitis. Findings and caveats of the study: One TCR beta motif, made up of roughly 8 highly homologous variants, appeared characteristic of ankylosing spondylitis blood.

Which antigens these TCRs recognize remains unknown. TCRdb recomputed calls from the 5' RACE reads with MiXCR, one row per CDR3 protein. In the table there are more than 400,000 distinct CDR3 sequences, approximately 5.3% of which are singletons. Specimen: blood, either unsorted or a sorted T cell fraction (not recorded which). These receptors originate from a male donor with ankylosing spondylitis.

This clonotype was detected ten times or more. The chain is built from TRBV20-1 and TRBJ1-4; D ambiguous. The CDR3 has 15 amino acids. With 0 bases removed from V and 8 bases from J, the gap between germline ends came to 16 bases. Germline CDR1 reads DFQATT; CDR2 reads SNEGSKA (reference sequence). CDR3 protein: CSARDGGLTGEKLFF. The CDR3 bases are TGCAGTGCTAGAGACGGCGGCCTCACCGGGGAAAAACTGTTTTTT.

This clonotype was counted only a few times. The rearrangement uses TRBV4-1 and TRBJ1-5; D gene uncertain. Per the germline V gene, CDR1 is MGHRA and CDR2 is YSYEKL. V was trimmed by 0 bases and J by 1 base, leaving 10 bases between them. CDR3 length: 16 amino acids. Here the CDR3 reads CASSQDRVRSNQPQHF. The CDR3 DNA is TGCGCCAGCAGCCAAGATAGGGTGCGGAGCAATCAGCCCCAGCATTTT.

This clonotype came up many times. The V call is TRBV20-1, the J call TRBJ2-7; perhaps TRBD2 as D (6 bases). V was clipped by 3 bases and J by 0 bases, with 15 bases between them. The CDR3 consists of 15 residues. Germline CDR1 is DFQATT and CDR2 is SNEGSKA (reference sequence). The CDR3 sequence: CSASLLALSSYEQYF. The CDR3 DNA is TGCAGTGCTAGCCTCCTAGCGTTGAGCTCCTACGAGCAGTACTTC.

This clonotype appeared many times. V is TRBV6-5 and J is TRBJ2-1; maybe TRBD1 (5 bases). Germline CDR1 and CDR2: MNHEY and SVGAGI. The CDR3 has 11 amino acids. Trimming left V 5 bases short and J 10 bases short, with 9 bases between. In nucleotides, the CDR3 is TGTGCCAGCAGTCGGCAGGGAGAGCAGTTCTTC. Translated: CASSRQGEQFF.

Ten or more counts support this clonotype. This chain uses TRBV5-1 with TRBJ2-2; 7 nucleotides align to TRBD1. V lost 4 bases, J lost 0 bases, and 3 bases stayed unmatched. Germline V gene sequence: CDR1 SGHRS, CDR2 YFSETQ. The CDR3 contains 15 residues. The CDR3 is CASSPGQTNTGELFF. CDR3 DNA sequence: TGCGCCAGCAGCCCGGGACAGACGAACACCGGGGAGCTGTTTTTT.

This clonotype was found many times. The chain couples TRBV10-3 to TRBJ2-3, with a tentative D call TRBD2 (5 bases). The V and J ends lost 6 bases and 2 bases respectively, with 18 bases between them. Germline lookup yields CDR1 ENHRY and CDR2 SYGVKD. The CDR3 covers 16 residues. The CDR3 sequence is CAIRRMASSITDTQYF. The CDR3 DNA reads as TGTGCCATCAGGAGGATGGCTAGCTCAATCACAGATACGCAGTATTTT.

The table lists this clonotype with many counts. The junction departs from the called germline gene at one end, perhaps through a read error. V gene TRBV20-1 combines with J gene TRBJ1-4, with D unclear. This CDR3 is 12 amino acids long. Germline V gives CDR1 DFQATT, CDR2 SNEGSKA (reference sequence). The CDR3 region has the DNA TGCAGCGGGAGAGGAACTTATGAAAAACTGTTTTTT. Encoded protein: CSGRGTYEKLFF.

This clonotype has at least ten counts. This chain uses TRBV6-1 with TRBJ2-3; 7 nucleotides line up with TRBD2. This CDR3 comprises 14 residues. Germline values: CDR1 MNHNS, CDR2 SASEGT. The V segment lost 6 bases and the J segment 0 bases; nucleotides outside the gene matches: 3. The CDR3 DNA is TGTGCCAGCAGAACGGGACTAAGCACAGATACGCAGTATTTT. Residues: CASRTGLSTDTQYF.

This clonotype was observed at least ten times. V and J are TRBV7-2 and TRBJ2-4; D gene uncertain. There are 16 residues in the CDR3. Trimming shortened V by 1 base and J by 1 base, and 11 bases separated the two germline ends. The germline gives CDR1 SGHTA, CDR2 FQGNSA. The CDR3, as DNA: TGTGCCAGCAGCTTAGGACCTTTTGGGGCCAAAAACATTCAGTACTTC. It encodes CASSLGPFGAKNIQYF.

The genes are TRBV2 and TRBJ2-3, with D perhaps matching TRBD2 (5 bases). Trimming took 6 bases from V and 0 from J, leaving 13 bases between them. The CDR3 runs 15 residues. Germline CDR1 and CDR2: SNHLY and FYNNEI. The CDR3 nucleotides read TGTGCCAGCAGATGGAGCGGCACTAGCACAGATACGCAGTATTTT. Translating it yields CASRWSGTSTDTQYF.

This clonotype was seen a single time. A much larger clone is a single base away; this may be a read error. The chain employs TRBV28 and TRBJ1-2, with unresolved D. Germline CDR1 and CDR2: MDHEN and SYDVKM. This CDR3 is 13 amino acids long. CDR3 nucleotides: TGTGACAGCAGTTTCGACGGATCATATGGCTACACCTTC. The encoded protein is CDSSFDGSYGYTF.

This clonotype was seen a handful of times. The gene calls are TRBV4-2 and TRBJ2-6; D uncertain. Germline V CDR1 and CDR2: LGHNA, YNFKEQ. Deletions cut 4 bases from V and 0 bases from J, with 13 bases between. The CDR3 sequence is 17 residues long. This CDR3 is CASSRDKGLSGANVLTF. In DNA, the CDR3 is TGTGCCAGCAGCCGCGACAAGGGCCTCTCTGGGGCCAACGTCCTGACTTTC.

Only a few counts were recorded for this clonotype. The CDR3 protein is CASNTQIKIYNEQFF. For the CDR3, the DNA is TGTGCCAGCAATACCCAAATTAAAATCTACAATGAGCAGTTCTTC. This chain joins TRBV28 and TRBJ2-1; D is undetermined. Germline CDR1 is MDHEN and CDR2 is SYDVKM. V gave up 7 bases and J gave up 3 bases, with 16 bases separating them. The CDR3 is 15 residues long.

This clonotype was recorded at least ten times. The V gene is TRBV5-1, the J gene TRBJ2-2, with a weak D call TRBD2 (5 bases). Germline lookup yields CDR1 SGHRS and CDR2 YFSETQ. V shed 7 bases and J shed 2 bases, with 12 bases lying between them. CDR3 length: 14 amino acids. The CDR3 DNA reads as TGCGCCAGCCGACCAGAGGGAAACACCGGGGAGCTGTTTTTT. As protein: CASRPEGNTGELFF. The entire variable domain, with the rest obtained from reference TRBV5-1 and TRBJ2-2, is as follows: KAGVTQTPRYLIKTRGQQVTLSCSPISGHRSVSWYQQTPGQGLQFLFEYFSETQRNKGNFPGRFSGRQFSNSRSEMNVSTLELGDSALYLCASRPEGNTGELFFGEGSRLTVL.

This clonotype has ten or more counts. The CDR3 region has the DNA TGCGCCAGCAGCATGGACAGGGTGTATCAAGAGACCCAGTACTTC. Protein: CASSMDRVYQETQYF. This chain joins TRBV5-1 and TRBJ2-5, with 8 nucleotides matching TRBD1. Looked up from germline, CDR1 is SGHRS and CDR2 is YFSETQ. V gave up 4 bases and J gave up 2 bases; unmatched junction bases: 7. The CDR3 covers 15 residues.

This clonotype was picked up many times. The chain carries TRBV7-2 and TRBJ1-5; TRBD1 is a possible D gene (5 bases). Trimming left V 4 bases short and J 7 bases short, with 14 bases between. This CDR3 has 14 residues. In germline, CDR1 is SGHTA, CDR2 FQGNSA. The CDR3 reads CASSSTFGGQPQHF. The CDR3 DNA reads TGTGCCAGCAGCTCGACTTTTGGGGGGCAGCCCCAGCATTTT. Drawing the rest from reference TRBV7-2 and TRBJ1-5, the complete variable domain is GAGVSQSPSNKVTEKGKDVELRCDPISGHTALYWYRQSLGQGLEFLIYFQGNSAPDKSGLPSDRFSAERTGGSVSTLTIQRTQQEDSAVYLCASSSTFGGQPQHFGDGTRLSIL.

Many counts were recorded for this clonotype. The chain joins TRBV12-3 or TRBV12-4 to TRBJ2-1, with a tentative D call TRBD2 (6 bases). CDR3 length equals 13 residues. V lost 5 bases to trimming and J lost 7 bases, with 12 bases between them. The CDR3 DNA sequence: TGTGCCAGCAGTCGACTAGTGAGGAATGAGCAGTTCTTC. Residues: CASSRLVRNEQFF.

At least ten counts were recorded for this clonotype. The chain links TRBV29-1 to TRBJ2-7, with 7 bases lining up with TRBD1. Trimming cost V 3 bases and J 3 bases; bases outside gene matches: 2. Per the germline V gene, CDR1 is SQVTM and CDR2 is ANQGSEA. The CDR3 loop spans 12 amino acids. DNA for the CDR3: TGCAGCGTTGAGGGACAGAGCTACGAGCAGTACTTC. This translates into CSVEGQSYEQYF.